The clone carrying this T cell receptor beta chain was counted at least ten times. The antigen is undetermined. The CDR3 regions of TCR beta were amplified from RNA transcripts. First-round RT-PCR of the TCR CDR3 relied on the HTBI primer set. TCRdb recomputed calls from the multiplex PCR reads with MiXCR, one row per CDR3 protein. This sample has a few hundred thousand distinct CDR3 sequences, with roughly an eighth found just once. This specimen comes from a study of T cells in Graves' hyperthyroidism and ophthalmopathy. Points from the study as a whole: Blood held most thyroid clonotypes expanded above 0.001 frequency. The model's output predicted ophthalmopathy at a median of approximately 6.5 months prior to onset.

Uncontrolled infection, other autoimmune disease, pregnancy and lactation each barred patients from inclusion. PBMCs were derived from about 9.1 ml fresh peripheral blood. Sequences were obtained from blood. This clonotype originated in a woman in her forties with Graves' ophthalmopathy.

CDR3 bases: TGTGCCAGCAGTGGGGGGACCGGCAATGAGCAGTTCTTC. Its translation: CASSGGTGNEQFF. This chain connects TRBV2 to TRBJ2-1, with D tentatively TRBD1 or TRBD2 (5 bases each). V was shortened by 4 bases and J by 6 bases, with 10 bases between the two germline ends. In germline, CDR1 is SNHLY, CDR2 FYNNEI. This CDR3 contains 13 residues.